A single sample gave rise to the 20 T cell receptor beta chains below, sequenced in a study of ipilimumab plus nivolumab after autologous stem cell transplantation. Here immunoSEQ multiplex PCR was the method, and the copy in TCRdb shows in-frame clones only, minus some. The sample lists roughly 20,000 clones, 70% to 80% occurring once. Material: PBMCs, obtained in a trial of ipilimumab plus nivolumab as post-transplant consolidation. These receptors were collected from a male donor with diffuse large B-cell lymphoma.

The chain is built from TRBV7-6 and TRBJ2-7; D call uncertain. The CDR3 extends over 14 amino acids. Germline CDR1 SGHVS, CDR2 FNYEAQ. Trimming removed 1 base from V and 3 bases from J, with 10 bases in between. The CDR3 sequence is CASSLGPGLYEQYF. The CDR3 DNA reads TGTGCCAGCAGCTTAGGTCCGGGCCTCTACGAGCAGTACTTC.

The CDR3 nucleotides are TGTGCCAGCAGCCAAGATCAAAGGACAGCCCAGTTCTTC. Protein product: CASSQDQRTAQFF. The chain joins TRBV14 to TRBJ2-1, with TRBD1 as a possible D gene (6 bases). V lost 0 bases and J 13 bases, leaving 13 bases between the germline ends. The germline V gene encodes CDR1 SGHDN and CDR2 FVKESK. The CDR3 loop spans 13 amino acids.

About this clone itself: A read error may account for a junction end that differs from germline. CDR3 bases: TGTGCCTGGAGCTCGGGACGGCCGAACGCTGAAGCTTTCTTT. This encodes CAWSSGRPNAEAFF. The V call is TRBV30, the J call TRBJ1-1; TRBD1 might be the D (5 bases). CDR3 size: 14 residues. Germline lookup yields CDR1 GTSNPN and CDR2 SVGIG (reference sequence).

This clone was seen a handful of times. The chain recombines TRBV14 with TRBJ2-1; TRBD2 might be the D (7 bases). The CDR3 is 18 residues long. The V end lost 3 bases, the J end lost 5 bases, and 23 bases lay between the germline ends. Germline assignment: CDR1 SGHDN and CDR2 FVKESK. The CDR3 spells CASSQEARGGDLHNEQFF. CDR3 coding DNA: TGTGCCAGCAGCCAGGAGGCCCGCGGGGGCGACCTTCACAATGAGCAGTTCTTC.

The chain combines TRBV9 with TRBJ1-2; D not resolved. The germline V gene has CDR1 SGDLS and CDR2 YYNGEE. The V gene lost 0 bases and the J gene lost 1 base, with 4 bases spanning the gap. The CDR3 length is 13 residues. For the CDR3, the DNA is TGTGCCAGCAGCGTAGGCCTTAACTATGGCTACACCTTC. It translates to CASSVGLNYGYTF.

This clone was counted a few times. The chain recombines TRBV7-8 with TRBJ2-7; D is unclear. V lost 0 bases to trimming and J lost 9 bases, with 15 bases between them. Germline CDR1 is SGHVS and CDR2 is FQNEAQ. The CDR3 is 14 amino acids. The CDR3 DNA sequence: TGTGCCAGCAGCTTAGCGTCTGAAGGGTTCGGGCAGTACTTC. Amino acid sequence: CASSLASEGFGQYF.

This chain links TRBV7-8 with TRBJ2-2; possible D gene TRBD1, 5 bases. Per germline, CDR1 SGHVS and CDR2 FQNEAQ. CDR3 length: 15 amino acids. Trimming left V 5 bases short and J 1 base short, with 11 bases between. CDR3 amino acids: CASSLRGQNTGELFF. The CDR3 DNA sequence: TGTGCCAGCAGCCTCCGTGGACAGAACACCGGGGAGCTGTTTTTT.

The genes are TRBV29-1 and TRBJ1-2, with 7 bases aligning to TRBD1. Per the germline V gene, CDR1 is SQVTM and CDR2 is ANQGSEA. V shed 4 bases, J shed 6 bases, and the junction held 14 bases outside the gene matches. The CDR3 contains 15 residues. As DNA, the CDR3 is TGCAGCGTTGGTTATTACGACAGGGAAGTTGATGGCTACACCTTC. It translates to CSVGYYDREVDGYTF. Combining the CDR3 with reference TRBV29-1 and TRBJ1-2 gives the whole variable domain SAVISQKPSRDICQRGTSLTIQCQVDSQVTMMFWYRQQPGQSLTLIATANQGSEATYESGFVIDKFPISRPNLTFSTLTVSNMSPEDSSIYLCSVGYYDREVDGYTFGSGTRLTVV.

For the CDR3, the DNA is TGTGCCAGCAGCTTGGCGGGGACCACAGATACGCAGTATTTT. Translating gives CASSLAGTTDTQYF. This chain links TRBV5-4 with TRBJ2-3; the D call may be TRBD1 or TRBD2 (5 bases each). The germline CDR1 and CDR2 sequences are SGHNT and YYREEE (reference sequence). With 0 bases removed from V and 2 bases from J, the gap between germline ends came to 7 bases. This CDR3 contains 14 residues.

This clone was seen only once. CDR3 nucleotides: TGTGCCAGCAGCTTTTCGGGACAGGGGAACACCGGGGAGCTGTTTTTT. This encodes CASSFSGQGNTGELFF. The chain combines TRBV5-6 with TRBJ2-2; TRBD1 matches 9 bases. V trimming: 2 bases; J trimming: 1 base; junction bases outside the gene matches: 3. Germline loops: CDR1 SGHDT, CDR2 YYEEEE. The CDR3 is 16 amino acids.

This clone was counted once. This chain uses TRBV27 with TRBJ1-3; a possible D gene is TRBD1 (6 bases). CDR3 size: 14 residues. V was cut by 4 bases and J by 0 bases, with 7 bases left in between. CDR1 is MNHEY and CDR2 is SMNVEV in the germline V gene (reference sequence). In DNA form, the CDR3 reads TGTGCCAGCAGTTGGGACACCTCTGGAAACACCATATATTTT. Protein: CASSWDTSGNTIYF.

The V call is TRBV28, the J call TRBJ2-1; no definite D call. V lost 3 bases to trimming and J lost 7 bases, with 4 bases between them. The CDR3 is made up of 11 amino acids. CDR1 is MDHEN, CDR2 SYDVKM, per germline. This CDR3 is CASSLVNEQFF. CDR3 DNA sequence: TGTGCCAGCAGTTTGGTGAATGAGCAGTTCTTC.

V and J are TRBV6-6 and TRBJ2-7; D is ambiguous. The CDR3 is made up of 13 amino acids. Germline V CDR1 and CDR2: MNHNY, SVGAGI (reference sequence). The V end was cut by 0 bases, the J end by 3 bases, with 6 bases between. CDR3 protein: CASSYSTRYEQYF. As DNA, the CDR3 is TGTGCCAGCAGTTACTCGACTCGCTACGAGCAGTACTTC.

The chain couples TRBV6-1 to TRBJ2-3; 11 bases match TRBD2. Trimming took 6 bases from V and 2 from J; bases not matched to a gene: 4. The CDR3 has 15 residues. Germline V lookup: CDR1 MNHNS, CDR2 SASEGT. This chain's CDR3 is CASRSSGGNTDTQYF. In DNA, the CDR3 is TGTGCCAGCAGATCTAGCGGGGGGAACACAGATACGCAGTATTTT.

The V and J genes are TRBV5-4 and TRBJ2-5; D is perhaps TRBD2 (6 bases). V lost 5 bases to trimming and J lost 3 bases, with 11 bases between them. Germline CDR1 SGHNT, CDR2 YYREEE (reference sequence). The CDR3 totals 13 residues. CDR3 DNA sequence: TGTGCCAGCAGTTCCGGGGGAAAAGAGACCCAGTACTTC. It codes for CASSSGGKETQYF.

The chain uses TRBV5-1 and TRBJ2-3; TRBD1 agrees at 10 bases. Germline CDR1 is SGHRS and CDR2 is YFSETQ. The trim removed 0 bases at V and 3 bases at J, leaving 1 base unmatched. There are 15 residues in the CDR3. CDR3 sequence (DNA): TGCGCCAGCAGCTTGGGACAGGGGGCAACAGATACGCAGTATTTT. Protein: CASSLGQGATDTQYF.

CDR3 sequence: CASSDLWGPTNEKLFF. CDR3 in DNA: TGTGCCAGCAGTGATCTTTGGGGGCCCACTAATGAAAAACTGTTTTTT. The genes are TRBV6-1 and TRBJ1-4; D might be TRBD1 (6 bases). CDR3 length: 16 residues. Germline V gene data show CDR1 as MNHNS and CDR2 as SASEGT. The V and J ends lost 3 bases and 2 bases respectively, with 13 bases between them.

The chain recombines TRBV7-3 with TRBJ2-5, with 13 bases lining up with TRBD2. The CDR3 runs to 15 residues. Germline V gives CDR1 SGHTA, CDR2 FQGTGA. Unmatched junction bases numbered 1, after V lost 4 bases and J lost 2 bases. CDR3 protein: CASSSTSGGQETQYF. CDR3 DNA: TGTGCCAGCAGCTCGACTAGCGGGGGGCAAGAGACCCAGTACTTC.

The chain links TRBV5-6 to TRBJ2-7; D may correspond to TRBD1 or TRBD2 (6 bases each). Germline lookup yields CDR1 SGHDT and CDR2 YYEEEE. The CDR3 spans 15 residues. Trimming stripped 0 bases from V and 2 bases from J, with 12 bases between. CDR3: CASSLGTASAYEQYF. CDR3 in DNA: TGTGCCAGCAGCTTGGGGACAGCTAGCGCCTACGAGCAGTACTTC.

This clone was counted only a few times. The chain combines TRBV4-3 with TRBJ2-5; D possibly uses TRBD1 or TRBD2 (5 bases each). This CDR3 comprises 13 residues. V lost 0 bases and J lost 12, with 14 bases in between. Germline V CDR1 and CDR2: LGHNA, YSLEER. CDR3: CASSQDRSGTKYF. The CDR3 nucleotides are TGCGCCAGCAGCCAAGATAGGTCCGGGACGAAGTACTTC.